This entry is about one TCR beta chain. This record belongs to a study of blood T cell repertoires in COVID-19. Study-wide background: Material from acute and convalescent COVID-19 was sourced from the United States, Italy and Spain.

Authors' data handling: Scientists estimated how many nucleated cells there were by amplifying reference gene primers. TCRdb's copy holds only in-frame clones and misses some; the assay was immunoSEQ multiplex PCR. That table furnishes V, J and clone size, whereas the DNA furnished D and trimming. In the table there are about 140,000 clones, roughly four fifths of which are singletons. This CDR3 has 13 residues. Germline CDR1 SNHLY, CDR2 FYNNEI. V dropped 3 bases and J dropped 5 bases, with 8 bases sitting between them. Sequenced material: peripheral blood. This receptor was obtained from a human donor in a cohort sampled during active COVID-19. This rearrangement joins TRBV2 to TRBJ1-5, with no clear D. The CDR3 sequence: CASSDYLYQPQHF. The CDR3 nucleotides are TGTGCCAGCAGTGATTACCTATATCAGCCCCAGCATTTT.